This T cell receptor beta chain comes out of a study of cytomegalovirus exposure and HLA in healthy donors. 13 Jbeta primers and 60 Vbeta primers were used for the PCR. Assay: immunoSEQ multiplex PCR; the TCRdb copy retains only in-frame clones and omits some. The sample totals tens of thousands of clones. The study sampled nominally healthy donors, though unrecorded immune exposures were likely. Germline-derived CDR1 and CDR2 are GTSNPN and SVGIG (reference sequence). CDR3 size: 14 residues. The V end was cut by 1 base, the J end by 3 bases, with 10 bases between. This TCR derives from a woman aged 55 to 70 in good health and CMV-seronegative. Source material: PBMCs. The rearrangement links TRBV30 to TRBJ2-1; D gene unclear. Here the CDR3 reads CAWSANLIYNEQFF. In DNA, the CDR3 is TGTGCCTGGAGTGCTAACTTGATCTACAATGAGCAGTTCTTC.